The 3 T cell receptor beta chains given below trace back to one sample, sequenced in a study of glioma-infiltrating T cells after dendritic cell vaccination. Data came from immunoSEQ multiplex PCR; TCRdb stores just in-frame clones and leaves some out. This table holds 85,000 to 110,000 clones, roughly 76% found once. The starting material was blood, obtained before dendritic cell vaccination. These receptor sequences come from a human donor with glioblastoma.

The chain links TRBV30 to TRBJ2-5; TRBD1 matches at 10 bases. From germline, CDR1 is GTSNPN and CDR2 SVGIG (reference sequence). The CDR3 has 15 amino acids. J gave up 1 base and V 2 bases, and 4 bases lay outside the gene matches. In DNA form, the CDR3 reads TGTGCCTGGAGTATGACAGGGGGCCTCCAAGAGACCCAGTACTTC. Translation gives CAWSMTGGLQETQYF.

Judged by abundance, this clone is medium-sized. This sequence joins TRBV19 and TRBJ2-7; 13 bases line up with TRBD2. This CDR3 spans 16 amino acids. Germline V gene data show CDR1 as LNHDA and CDR2 as SQIVND (reference sequence). The V gene end was trimmed by 4 bases and the J gene end by 5 bases; junction bases not matched to a gene: 8. CDR3 amino acids: CASSTTSGGAGDEQYF. DNA of the CDR3: TGTGCCAGTAGTACTACTAGCGGGGGGGCAGGCGACGAGCAGTACTTC.

CDR3 nucleotides: TGTGCCAGCAGCCAAGATCGCGAGATCGGTTCCCAGCATTTT. Its translation is CASSQDREIGSQHF. The rearrangement uses TRBV4-2 and TRBJ1-5; no clear D. V lost 0 bases and J 11 bases, leaving 14 bases between the germline ends. Germline-derived CDR1 and CDR2 are LGHNA and YNFKEQ. The CDR3 runs 14 residues.